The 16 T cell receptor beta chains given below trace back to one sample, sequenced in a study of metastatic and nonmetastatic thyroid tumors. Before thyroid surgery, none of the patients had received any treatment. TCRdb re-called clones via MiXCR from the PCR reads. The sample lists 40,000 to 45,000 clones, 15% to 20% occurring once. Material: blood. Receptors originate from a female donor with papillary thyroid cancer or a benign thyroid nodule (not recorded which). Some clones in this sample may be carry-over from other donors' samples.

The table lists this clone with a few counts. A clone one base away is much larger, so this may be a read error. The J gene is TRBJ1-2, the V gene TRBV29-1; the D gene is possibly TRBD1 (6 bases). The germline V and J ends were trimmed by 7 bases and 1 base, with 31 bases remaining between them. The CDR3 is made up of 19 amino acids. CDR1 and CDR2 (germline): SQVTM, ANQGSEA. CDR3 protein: CSASGPGAPTLWYNYGYTF. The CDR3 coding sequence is TGCAGCGCCTCCGGCCCAGGGGCCCCAACCCTGTGGTATAACTATGGCTACACCTTC. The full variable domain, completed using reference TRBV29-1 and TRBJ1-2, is SAVISQKPSRDICQRGTSLTIQCQVDSQVTMMFWYRQQPGQSLTLIATANQGSEATYESGFVIDKFPISRPNLTFSTLTVSNMSPEDSSIYLCSASGPGAPTLWYNYGYTFGSGTRLTVV.

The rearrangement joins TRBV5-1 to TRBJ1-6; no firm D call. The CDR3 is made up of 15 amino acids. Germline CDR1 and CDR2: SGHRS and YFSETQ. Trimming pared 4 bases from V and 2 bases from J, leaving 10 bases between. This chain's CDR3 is CASSPGSTYNSPLHF. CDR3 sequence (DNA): TGCGCCAGCAGCCCTGGCAGCACCTATAATTCACCCCTCCACTTT. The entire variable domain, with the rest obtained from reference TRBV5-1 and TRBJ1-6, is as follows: KAGVTQTPRYLIKTRGQQVTLSCSPISGHRSVSWYQQTPGQGLQFLFEYFSETQRNKGNFPGRFSGRQFSNSRSEMNVSTLELGDSALYLCASSPGSTYNSPLHFGNGTRLTVT.

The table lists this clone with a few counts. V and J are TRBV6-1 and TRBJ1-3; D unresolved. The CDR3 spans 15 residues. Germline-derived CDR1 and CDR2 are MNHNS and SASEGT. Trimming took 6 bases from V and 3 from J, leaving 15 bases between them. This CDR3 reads CASSPRAEGGNTIYF. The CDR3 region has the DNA TGTGCCAGCAGCCCCCGAGCAGAAGGTGGAAACACCATATATTTT.

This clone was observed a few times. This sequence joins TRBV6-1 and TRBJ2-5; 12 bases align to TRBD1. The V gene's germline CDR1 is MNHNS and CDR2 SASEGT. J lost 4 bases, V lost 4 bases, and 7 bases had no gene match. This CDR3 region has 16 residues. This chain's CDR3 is CASSVGSGQGAETQYF. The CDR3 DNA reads TGTGCCAGCAGTGTTGGATCGGGACAGGGGGCAGAGACCCAGTACTTC.

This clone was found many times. The CDR3 loop reads CASNAPRLAGQETQYF. The DNA for the CDR3 is TGTGCCAGCAATGCCCCTAGACTAGCGGGTCAAGAGACCCAGTACTTC. The chain is built from TRBV6-1 and TRBJ2-5, with 10 bases fitting TRBD2. From germline, CDR1 is MNHNS and CDR2 SASEGT. Trimming removed 7 bases from V and 2 bases from J; junction bases left unmatched: 10. The CDR3 length is 16 residues.

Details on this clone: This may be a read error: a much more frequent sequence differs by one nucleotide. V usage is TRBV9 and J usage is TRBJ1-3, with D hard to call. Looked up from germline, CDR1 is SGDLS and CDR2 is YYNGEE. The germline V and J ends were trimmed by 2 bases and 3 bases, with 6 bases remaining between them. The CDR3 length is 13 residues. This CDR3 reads CASSVGVGNTIYF. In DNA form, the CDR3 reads TGTGCCAGCAGCGTTGGAGTTGGAAACACCATATATTTT.

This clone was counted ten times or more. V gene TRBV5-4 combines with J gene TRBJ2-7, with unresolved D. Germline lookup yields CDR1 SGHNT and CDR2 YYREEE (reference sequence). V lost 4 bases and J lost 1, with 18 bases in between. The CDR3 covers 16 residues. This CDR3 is CASSPSRRLSSYEQYF. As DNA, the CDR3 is TGTGCCAGCAGCCCCTCCCGCCGGCTCTCTTCCTACGAGCAGTACTTC.

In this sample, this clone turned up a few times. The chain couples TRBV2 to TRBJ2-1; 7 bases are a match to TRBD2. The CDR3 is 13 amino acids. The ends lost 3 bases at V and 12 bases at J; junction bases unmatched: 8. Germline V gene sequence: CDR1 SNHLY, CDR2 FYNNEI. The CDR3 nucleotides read TGTGCCAGCAGTGAGTCTATCGGGAGGTGGCAGTTCTTC. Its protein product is CASSESIGRWQFF.

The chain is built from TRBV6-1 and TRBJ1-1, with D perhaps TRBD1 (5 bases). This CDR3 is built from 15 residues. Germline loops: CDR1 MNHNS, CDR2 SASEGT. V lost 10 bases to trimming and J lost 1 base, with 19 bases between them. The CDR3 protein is CATQCTGRGNTEAFF. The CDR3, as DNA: TGTGCCACCCAATGTACAGGTCGGGGGAACACTGAAGCTTTCTTT.

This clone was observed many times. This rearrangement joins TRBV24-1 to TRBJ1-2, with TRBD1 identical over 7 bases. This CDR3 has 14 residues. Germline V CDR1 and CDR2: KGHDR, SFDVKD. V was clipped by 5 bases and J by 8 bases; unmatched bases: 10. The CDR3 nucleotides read TGTGCCACCAGTGGGGCGACAGGGCTGGGGGGCTACACCTTC. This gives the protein CATSGATGLGGYTF.

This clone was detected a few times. For the CDR3, the DNA is TGTGCCACCTTTTCGGGGCGGAATGAGCAGTTCTTC. This codes for CATFSGRNEQFF. The V and J genes are TRBV28 and TRBJ2-1, with D perhaps assigned TRBD1 or TRBD2 (5 bases each). From germline, CDR1 is MDHEN and CDR2 SYDVKM. Trimming shortened V by 10 bases and J by 7 bases, and 14 bases separated the two germline ends. The CDR3 totals 12 residues.

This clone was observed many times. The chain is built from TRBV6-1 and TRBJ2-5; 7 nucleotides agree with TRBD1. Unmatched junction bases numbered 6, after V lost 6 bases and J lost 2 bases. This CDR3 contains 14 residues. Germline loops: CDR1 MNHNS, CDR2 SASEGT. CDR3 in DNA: TGTGCCAGCAGAGGACAGGAGTTACAAGAGACCCAGTACTTC. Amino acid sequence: CASRGQELQETQYF.

DNA for the CDR3: TGTGCCAGCAGCCAACCTTGGGCCTTCGGGACGAGAGGGCTTACTGAAGCTTTCTTT. Its translation: CASSQPWAFGTRGLTEAFF. The chain links TRBV4-2 to TRBJ1-1; a weak D match, TRBD1 (5 bases). Trimming left V 2 bases short and J 5 bases short, with 27 bases between. The CDR3 spans 19 residues. Germline V gene lookup returns CDR1 LGHNA and CDR2 YNFKEQ.

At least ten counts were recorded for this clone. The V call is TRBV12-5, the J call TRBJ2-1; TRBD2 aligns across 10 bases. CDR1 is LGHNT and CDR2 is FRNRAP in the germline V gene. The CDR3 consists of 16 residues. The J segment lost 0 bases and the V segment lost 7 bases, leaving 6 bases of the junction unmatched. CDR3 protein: CASAVRTSGSYNEQFF. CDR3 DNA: TGTGCTAGTGCCGTCAGGACTAGCGGCTCCTACAATGAGCAGTTCTTC.

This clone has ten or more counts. For the CDR3, the DNA is TGCAGTGCTAGAGATCGTAGGACAGGAATGAACACTGAAGCTTTCTTT. Amino acids: CSARDRRTGMNTEAFF. This chain connects TRBV20-1 to TRBJ1-1; 7 bases agree with TRBD1. This CDR3 contains 16 residues. Germline-derived CDR1 and CDR2 are DFQATT and SNEGSKA (reference sequence). V gave up 0 bases and J gave up 0 bases; unmatched junction bases: 7.

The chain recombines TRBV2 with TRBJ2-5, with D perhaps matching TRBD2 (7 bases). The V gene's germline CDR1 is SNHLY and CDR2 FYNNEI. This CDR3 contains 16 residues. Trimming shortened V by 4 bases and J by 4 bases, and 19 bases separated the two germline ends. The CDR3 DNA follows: TGTGCCAGCAGTGGGTCTAGCCGGGGGGCGGGAGAGACCCAGTACTTC. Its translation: CASSGSSRGAGETQYF.